The rows below give T cell receptor beta chains drawn from one sample of a study of control samples from healthy donors and cancer patients. Sequencing was performed with immunoSEQ multiplex PCR; in TCRdb, only in-frame clones are kept and a portion is missing. The sample lists 140,000 or so clones, approximately 92% occurring once. Sequencing input: blood. Receptors originate from a man younger than 40 in good health. Each CDR3 is given with its conserved first and last residue. A D gene is named only where the DNA matches it firmly. Size values are once, few and many counts, or a class for expanded clones, and some rows have none.

>.|TRBJ1-3|TRBV4-2|.
CASSQDKAQGASFSGNTIYF
TGTGCCAGCAGCCAAGATAAGGCACAGGGCGCCTCTTTCTCTGGAAACACCATATATTTT
>.|TRBJ1-3|TRBV20-1|TRBD1
CSASTGGGNTIYF
TGCAGTGCTAGTACAGGGGGTGGAAACACCATATATTTT
>.|TRBJ1-5|TRBV10-3|TRBD1
CAITGGSNQPQHF
TGTGCCATTACAGGGGGAAGCAATCAGCCCCAGCATTTT
>once|TRBJ2-3|TRBV7-2|.
CASNPQRDGDTQYF
TGTGCCAGCAACCCTCAAAGGGACGGAGATACGCAGTATTTT
>.|TRBJ1-3|TRBV3-1/TRBV3-2|.
CASSKDRSGNTIYF
TGTGCCAGCAGCAAGGATCGCTCTGGAAACACCATATATTTT
>.|TRBJ2-2|TRBV12-3/TRBV12-4|.
CASSFENTGELFF
TGTGCCAGCAGTTTTGAGAACACCGGGGAGCTGTTTTTT
>.|TRBJ1-2|TRBV19|TRBD1
CASSMRDRPYGYTF
TGTGCCAGTAGTATGAGGGACAGACCCTATGGCTACACCTTC
>.|TRBJ2-7|TRBV5-1|.
CASSLSGEKLGEQYF
TGCGCCAGCAGCTTGTCAGGGGAGAAGCTTGGCGAGCAGTACTTC
>.|TRBJ1-2|TRBV9|.
CASSVQGGYGYTF
TGTGCCAGCAGCGTCCAGGGAGGCTATGGCTACACCTTC
>.|TRBJ1-1|TRBV27|.
CASRTSAGHEAFF
TGTGCCAGCAGGACCTCCGCGGGCCATGAAGCTTTCTTT
>.|TRBJ1-1|TRBV10-2|.
CASKTGNTEAFF
TGCGCCAGCAAAACAGGGAACACTGAAGCTTTCTTT
>.|TRBJ2-2|TRBV5-1|.
CASSLDRDPGELFF
TGCGCCAGCAGCTTGGACAGGGACCCCGGGGAGCTGTTTTTT
>.|TRBJ1-4|TRBV28|TRBD1
CASTPGQGGEKLFF
TGTGCCAGCACCCCTGGGCAGGGGGGGGAAAAACTGTTTTTT
>.|TRBJ1-1|TRBV2|.
CASRVNTQGTTEAFF
TGTGCCAGCAGGGTAAACACACAGGGTACCACTGAAGCTTTCTTT
>.|TRBJ2-7|TRBV2|.
CASSEALLGREQYF
TGTGCCAGCAGTGAAGCGCTTTTGGGACGCGAGCAGTACTTC
>.|TRBJ1-2|TRBV19|TRBD1
CASTETGGAGGLYYGYTF
TGTGCCAGTACCGAGACAGGGGGCGCGGGGGGCCTCTACTATGGCTACACCTTC
>.|TRBJ1-2|TRBV27|.
CASSNLGGYGYTF
TGTGCCAGCAGTAACCTCGGGGGGTATGGCTACACCTTC
>.|TRBJ1-1|TRBV3-1/TRBV3-2|.
CASSHRDANTEAFF
TGTGCCAGCAGCCACCGGGACGCCAACACTGAAGCTTTCTTT
>.|TRBJ2-7|TRBV7-9|TRBD1
CASSLESSDRAIEQYF
TGTGCCAGCAGCTTAGAATCTTCGGACAGGGCAATCGAGCAGTACTTC
>.|TRBJ1-1|TRBV18|TRBD1
CASSPRQKTGAGTEAFF
TGTGCCAGCTCACCACGACAAAAGACAGGGGCGGGCACTGAAGCTTTCTTT
>once|TRBJ2-1|TRBV9|TRBD1
CASTPGGSFYNEQFF
TGTGCCAGCACCCCAGGGGGATCTTTCTACAATGAGCAGTTCTTC
>.|TRBJ2-3|TRBV6-1|.
CASSEVAHGGEVDTQYF
TGTGCCAGCAGTGAAGTAGCACACGGGGGAGAGGTAGATACGCAGTATTTT
>.|TRBJ1-5|TRBV21-1|.
CARQGRGFNQPQHF
TGTGCCAGACAGGGCAGGGGGTTCAATCAGCCCCAGCATTTT
>.|TRBJ1-1|TRBV3-1/TRBV3-2|.
CASSQTPDRNTEAFF
TGTGCCAGCAGCCAGACACCAGACAGGAACACTGAAGCTTTCTTT
>.|TRBJ2-5|TRBV11-2|TRBD2
CASSLEGSGGLQETQYF
TGTGCCAGCAGCTTAGAAGGTAGCGGGGGTCTCCAAGAGACCCAGTACTTC
>.|TRBJ1-1|TRBV19|.
CASSIGLPRAEAFF
TGTGCCAGTAGTATAGGACTCCCTCGGGCTGAAGCTTTCTTT
>.|TRBJ2-7|TRBV27|.
CASRNSYEQYF
TGTGCCAGCCGAAACTCCTACGAGCAGTACTTC
>.|TRBJ1-2|TRBV28|.
CASSHPRQGRGYGYTF
TGTGCCAGCAGCCATCCTCGGCAGGGGAGAGGGTATGGCTACACCTTC